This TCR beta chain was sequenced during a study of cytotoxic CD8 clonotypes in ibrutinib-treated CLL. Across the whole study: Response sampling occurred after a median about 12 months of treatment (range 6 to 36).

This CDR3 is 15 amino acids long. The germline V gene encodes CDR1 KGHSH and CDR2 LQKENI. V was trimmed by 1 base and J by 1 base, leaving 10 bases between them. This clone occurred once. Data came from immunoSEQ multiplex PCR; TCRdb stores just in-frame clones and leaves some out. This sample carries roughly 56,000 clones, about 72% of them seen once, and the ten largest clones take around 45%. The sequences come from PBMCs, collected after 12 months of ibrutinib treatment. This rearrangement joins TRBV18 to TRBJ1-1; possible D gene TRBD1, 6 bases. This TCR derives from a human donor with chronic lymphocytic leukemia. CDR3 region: CASSPLGASNTEAFF. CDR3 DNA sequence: TGTGCCAGCTCACCACTGGGGGCCTCGAACACTGAAGCTTTCTTT.